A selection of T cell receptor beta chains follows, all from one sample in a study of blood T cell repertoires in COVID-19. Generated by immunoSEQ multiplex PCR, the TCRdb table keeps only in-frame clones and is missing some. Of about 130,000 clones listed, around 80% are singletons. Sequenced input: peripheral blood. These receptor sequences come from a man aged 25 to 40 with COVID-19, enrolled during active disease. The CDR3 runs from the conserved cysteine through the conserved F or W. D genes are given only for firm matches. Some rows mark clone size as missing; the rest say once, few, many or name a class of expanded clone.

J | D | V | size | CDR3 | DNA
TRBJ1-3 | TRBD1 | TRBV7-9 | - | CARPPGQGFMFGNTIYF | TGTGCTCGACCGCCGGGACAGGGTTTTATGTTTGGAAACACCATATATTTT
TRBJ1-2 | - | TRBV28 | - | CASSVGWQEGYYGYTF | TGTGCCAGCAGTGTTGGTTGGCAGGAGGGGTACTATGGCTACACCTTC
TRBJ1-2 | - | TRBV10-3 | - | CAISESRDLTYRNYGYTF | TGTGCCATCAGTGAGTCGCGGGACCTAACTTACAGAAACTATGGCTACACCTTC
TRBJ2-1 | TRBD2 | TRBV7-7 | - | CASSLGLAGPNEQFF | TGTGCCAGCAGCTTAGGCCTAGCGGGCCCCAATGAGCAGTTCTTC
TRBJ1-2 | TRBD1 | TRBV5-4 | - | CASYLSGQGILGGYTF | TGTGCCAGCTACCTTTCGGGACAGGGGATTTTGGGTGGCTACACCTTC
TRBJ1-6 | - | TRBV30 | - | CAWRGQGGSPLHF | TGTGCCTGGAGAGGGCAGGGTGGCTCACCCCTCCACTTT
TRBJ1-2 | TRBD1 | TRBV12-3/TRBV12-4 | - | CASSRTGGYGYTF | TGTGCCAGCAGTCGGACAGGGGGCTATGGCTACACCTTC
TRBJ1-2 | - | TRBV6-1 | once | CASSEQGYLGGYTF | TGTGCCAGCAGTGAACAGGGGTATTTGGGTGGCTACACCTTC
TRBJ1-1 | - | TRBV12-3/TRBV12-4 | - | CASSLGRGTEAFF | TGTGCCAGCAGTCTTGGACGGGGAACTGAAGCTTTCTTT
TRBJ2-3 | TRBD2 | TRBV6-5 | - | CALRGEGTDTQYF | TGTGCCCTACGGGGGGAGGGCACAGATACGCAGTATTTT
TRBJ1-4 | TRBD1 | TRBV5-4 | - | CASSLGQGDEKLFF | TGTGCCAGCAGCCTGGGACAGGGGGATGAAAAACTGTTTTTT
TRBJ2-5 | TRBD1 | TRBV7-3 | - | CASSLGQQETQYF | TGTGCCAGCAGCTTGGGACAGCAAGAGACCCAGTACTTC
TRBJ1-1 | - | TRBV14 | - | CASSQDWGVNTEAFF | TGTGCCAGCAGCCAAGATTGGGGGGTGAACACTGAAGCTTTCTTT
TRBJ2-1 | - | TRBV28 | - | CASSFWGDEQFF | TGTGCCAGCAGTTTTTGGGGCGATGAGCAGTTCTTC
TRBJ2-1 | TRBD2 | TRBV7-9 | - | CASSPPNQREGHNEQFF | TGTGCCAGCAGCCCGCCAAATCAGCGGGAGGGCCACAATGAGCAGTTCTTC
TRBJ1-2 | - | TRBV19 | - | CASSMRRVDGYTF | TGTGCCAGTAGTATGCGGCGGGTGGATGGCTACACCTTC
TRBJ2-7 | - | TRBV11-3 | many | CASSIVRGRGNSYEQYF | TGTGCCAGCAGCATAGTCCGGGGGCGGGGGAACTCCTACGAGCAGTACTTC
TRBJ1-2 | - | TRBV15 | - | CATSRDRVGAMNGYTF | TGTGCCACCAGCAGAGATCGCGTGGGAGCTATGAATGGCTACACCTTC
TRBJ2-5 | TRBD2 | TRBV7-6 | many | CASSSSGRADETQYF | TGTGCCAGCAGCTCTAGCGGGAGGGCAGACGAGACCCAGTACTTC
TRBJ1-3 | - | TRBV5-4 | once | CASSLAFSGNTIYF | TGTGCCAGCAGCTTGGCTTTCTCTGGAAACACCATATATTTT
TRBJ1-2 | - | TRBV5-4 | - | CASSLTETGPTVYGYTF | TGTGCCAGCAGCTTAACGGAGACAGGACCTACAGTCTATGGCTACACCTTC
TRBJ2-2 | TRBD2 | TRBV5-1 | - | CASSLGSGRGNGELFF | TGCGCCAGCAGCTTGGGCAGCGGGAGGGGCAACGGGGAGCTGTTTTTT
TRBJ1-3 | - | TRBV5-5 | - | CASSLIQGSGGNTIYF | TGTGCCAGCAGCTTGATTCAGGGTAGCGGAGGAAACACCATATATTTT
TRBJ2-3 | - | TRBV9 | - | CASSGLTPGLDTQYF | TGTGCCAGCAGCGGCCTGACGCCCGGGTTGGATACGCAGTATTTT
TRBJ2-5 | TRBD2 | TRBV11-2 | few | CAGSLRLAGGQETQYF | TGTGCCGGCAGCCTTCGACTAGCGGGGGGGCAAGAGACCCAGTACTTC